This is a list of T cell receptor beta chains from one sample in a study of early T cells in non-severe SARS-CoV-2 infection. TCRdb processed the 5' RACE reads anew with MiXCR; each CDR3 protein has one entry. The sample consists of some 83,000 distinct CDR3 sequences, about 10% of them appearing once. Sequencing was performed on whole blood, taken at baseline. The source of these receptors is an adult who was a healthcare worker with PCR-confirmed SARS-CoV-2 infection or an uninfected control (not recorded which). Each CDR3 is given with its conserved first and last residue. Each record gives: J gene, V gene, clone size, D gene, CDR3 protein, CDR3 DNA. A D gene is named only where the DNA matches it firmly. Clone size is not always given. Where it is, it says once, few, many or a class for expanded clones.

>TRBJ1-3|TRBV5-4|many|NA
CASSSKGIGNTIYF
TGTGCCAGCAGCTCGAAGGGAATTGGAAACACCATATATTTT
>TRBJ2-3|TRBV5-1|NA|TRBD2
CASSFTGLPTDTQYF
TGCGCCAGCAGCTTTACGGGACTACCCACAGATACGCAGTATTTT
>TRBJ2-7|TRBV7-9|few|TRBD1
CASARDRVTREDYEQYF
TGTGCCAGTGCCCGGGACAGGGTGACGCGCGAAGACTACGAGCAGTACTTC
>TRBJ1-1|TRBV29-1|NA|NA
CSVIGLWSTEAFF
TGCAGCGTGATAGGGCTTTGGAGCACTGAAGCTTTCTTT
>TRBJ2-7|TRBV5-1|NA|TRBD2
CASSPSGGSYEQYF
TGCGCCAGCAGCCCCTCGGGGGGCTCCTACGAGCAGTACTTC
>TRBJ2-3|TRBV5-4|few|TRBD1
CASSRPGQGVADTQYF
TGTGCCAGCAGCCGGCCGGGACAGGGGGTAGCAGATACGCAGTATTTT
>TRBJ1-1|TRBV6-1|NA|TRBD1
CAGRQGGTEAFF
TGTGCCGGCCGACAGGGAGGCACTGAAGCTTTCTTT
>TRBJ1-5|TRBV10-2|many|NA
CASSWTEDNQPQHF
TGCGCCAGCAGCTGGACGGAGGACAATCAGCCCCAGCATTTT
>TRBJ2-3|TRBV7-3|many|TRBD2
CASSSKLAGGPDTQYF
TGTGCCAGCAGCTCAAAACTAGCGGGAGGGCCCGATACGCAGTATTTT
>TRBJ1-1|TRBV19|NA|TRBD1
CASSIRAGGNTEAFF
TGTGCCAGTAGTATCCGAGCAGGGGGGAACACTGAAGCTTTCTTT
>TRBJ2-1|TRBV20-1|few|NA
CSARDLNEQFF
TGCAGTGCTAGAGACTTAAATGAGCAGTTCTTC
>TRBJ2-3|TRBV20-1|NA|NA
CSARALGGRLGTDTQYF
TGCAGTGCTAGAGCCCTGGGTGGACGGCTCGGTACAGATACGCAGTATTTT
>TRBJ2-7|TRBV30|NA|TRBD1
CAWGQGNYEQYF
TGTGCCTGGGGACAGGGAAACTACGAGCAGTACTTC
>TRBJ2-5|TRBV20-1|few|NA
CSASSGGETQYF
TGCAGTGCTAGTTCCGGGGGAGAGACCCAGTACTTC
>TRBJ2-3|TRBV20-1|NA|NA
CSARELGLRGTDTQYF
TGCAGTGCTAGAGAGTTGGGACTCCGGGGGACAGATACGCAGTATTTT
>TRBJ2-5|TRBV20-1|NA|TRBD2
CSAPIYGGGPLETQYF
TGCAGTGCACCGATTTACGGGGGAGGGCCTCTTGAGACCCAGTACTTC
>TRBJ2-1|TRBV24-1|few|NA
CATSDPGRNEQFF
TGTGCCACCAGTGACCCCGGTAGGAATGAGCAGTTCTTC
>TRBJ1-1|TRBV2|many|NA
CASSALPNTEAFF
TGTGCCAGCTCGGCTCTGCCGAACACTGAAGCTTTCTTT
>TRBJ2-1|TRBV7-6|many|TRBD2
CASSLGLAGDVSEQFF
TGTGCCAGCAGCTTAGGTCTAGCGGGAGATGTTAGTGAGCAGTTCTTC
>TRBJ2-3|TRBV14|many|NA
CASSRDEGAGQYF
TGTGCCAGCAGCCGGGACGAGGGAGCGGGGCAGTATTTT
>TRBJ2-1|TRBV7-9|few|TRBD2
CAASAVLHRGDEQFF
TGTGCCGCCTCCGCGGTCTTACACCGGGGGGATGAGCAGTTCTTC
>TRBJ2-7|TRBV28|few|NA
CASFPGGRAAYEQYF
TGTGCCAGCTTTCCCGGGGGGCGGGCAGCCTACGAGCAGTACTTC
>TRBJ2-2|TRBV6-4|many|NA
CASRDPGQLAPGELFF
TGTGCCAGCAGGGACCCGGGACAACTGGCACCCGGGGAGCTGTTTTTT
>TRBJ2-7|TRBV5-1|few|TRBD2
CASSLVASGNAGGYEQYF
TGCGCCAGCAGCTTGGTGGCTAGCGGGAACGCCGGGGGGTACGAGCAGTACTTC
>TRBJ2-7|TRBV28|few|NA
CASTHSVALYEQYF
TGTGCCAGCACCCATTCTGTAGCCCTCTACGAGCAGTACTTC
>TRBJ2-2|TRBV12-3/TRBV12-4|few|TRBD1
CASSPDRGVNTGELFF
TGTGCCAGCAGCCCAGACAGGGGTGTGAACACCGGGGAGCTGTTTTTT
>TRBJ2-1|TRBV5-1|few|NA
CASSLAGPTYNEQFF
TGCGCCAGCAGCTTGGCGGGACCCACATACAATGAGCAGTTCTTC
>TRBJ2-1|TRBV7-9|NA|TRBD1
CASKTGVGIYNEQFF
TGTGCCAGCAAGACAGGGGTCGGTATCTACAATGAGCAGTTCTTC
>TRBJ2-4|TRBV7-2|NA|NA
CASSLDRTLAKNIQYF
TGTGCCAGCAGCTTAGATCGGACGTTAGCCAAAAACATTCAGTACTTC
>TRBJ1-5|TRBV9|NA|NA
CASSVFDSPNQPQHF
TGTGCCAGCAGCGTGTTCGACAGCCCGAATCAGCCCCAGCATTTT
>TRBJ1-1|TRBV20-1|NA|NA
CSARRVAEAFF
TGCAGTGCTCGGAGGGTGGCTGAAGCTTTCTTT
>TRBJ2-7|TRBV6-1|few|NA
CASSEAWDLEEQYF
TGTGCCAGCAGTGAAGCTTGGGATCTGGAAGAGCAGTACTTC
>TRBJ2-1|TRBV5-4|many|TRBD2
CASTLAGVGSIEQFF
TGTGCCAGCACGCTAGCGGGAGTAGGGTCAATTGAGCAGTTCTTC
>TRBJ1-6|TRBV3-1|many|NA
CASRISTTNSPLHF
TGTGCCAGCAGAATCTCGACCACAAATTCACCCCTCCACTTT
>TRBJ2-5|TRBV12-3/TRBV12-4|NA|TRBD2
CASRTSGQETQYF
TGTGCCAGCAGGACTAGCGGGCAAGAGACCCAGTACTTC
>TRBJ1-3|TRBV5-7|NA|NA
CASSFCLRSSENTIYF
TGTGCCAGCAGCTTCTGTCTGAGGAGCTCTGAAAACACCATATATTTT
>TRBJ2-2|TRBV6-1|NA|NA
CASSEQRSTGELFF
TGTGCCAGCAGTGAACAACGTAGTACCGGGGAGCTGTTTTTT
>TRBJ2-1|TRBV7-3|NA|TRBD2
CASSLTLAGAYNEQFF
TGTGCCAGCAGCTTAACACTAGCGGGAGCCTACAATGAGCAGTTCTTC
>TRBJ2-2|TRBV10-3|few|NA
CAISGNPTSAGTGELFF
TGTGCCATCAGTGGGAACCCGACTAGTGCGGGAACCGGGGAGCTGTTTTTT
>TRBJ2-3|TRBV3-1|many|TRBD2
CASSQVAGVGGSTDTQYF
TGTGCCAGCAGCCAAGTGGCGGGAGTCGGAGGTAGCACAGATACGCAGTATTTT